This T cell receptor beta chain was sequenced for a study of glioma-infiltrating T cells. This clonotype was seen ten or more times. Its antigen is unidentified. TCR alpha and beta CDR3 regions were amplified from RNA using iRepertoire nested multiplex PCR. TCRdb recomputed calls from the multiplex PCR reads with MiXCR, one row per CDR3 protein. The data contain 90,000 or so distinct CDR3 sequences, roughly 39% of them seen just once; the ten biggest clones take up about two fifths. The CDR3 contains 14 residues. Trimming at V came to 8 bases and at J to 8 bases, leaving 13 bases not matched to a gene. CDR1 and CDR2 from the germline V gene are DFQATT and SNEGSKA (reference sequence). Study outcomes and limitations: Very few CDR3 sequences were shared between tissue and blood. Non-neoplastic patients had below-expected tissue-blood divergence, while all gliomas exceeded expectation.

The chain combines TRBV20-1 with TRBJ2-1; TRBD2 matches 9 bases. The receptor comes from a human donor with low-grade glioma or glioblastoma, undergoing nonglioma brain surgery, or in good health (not recorded which). Specimen: glioma tissue, nonneoplastic brain tissue, or PBMCs (not recorded which). The CDR3 here is CSTKKGTSRYEQFF. CDR3 nucleotides: TGCAGTACCAAAAAAGGGACTAGCAGATATGAGCAGTTCTTC.